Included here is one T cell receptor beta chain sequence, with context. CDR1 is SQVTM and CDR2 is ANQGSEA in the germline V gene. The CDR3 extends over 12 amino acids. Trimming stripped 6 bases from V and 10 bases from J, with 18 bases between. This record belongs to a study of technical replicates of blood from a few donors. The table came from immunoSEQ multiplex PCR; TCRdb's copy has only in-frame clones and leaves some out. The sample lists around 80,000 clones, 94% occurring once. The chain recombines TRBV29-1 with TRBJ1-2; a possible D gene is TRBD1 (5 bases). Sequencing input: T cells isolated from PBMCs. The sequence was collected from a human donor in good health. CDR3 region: CSVDDRPLPYTF. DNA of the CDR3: TGCAGCGTGGATGACAGACCCTTGCCCTACACCTTC.